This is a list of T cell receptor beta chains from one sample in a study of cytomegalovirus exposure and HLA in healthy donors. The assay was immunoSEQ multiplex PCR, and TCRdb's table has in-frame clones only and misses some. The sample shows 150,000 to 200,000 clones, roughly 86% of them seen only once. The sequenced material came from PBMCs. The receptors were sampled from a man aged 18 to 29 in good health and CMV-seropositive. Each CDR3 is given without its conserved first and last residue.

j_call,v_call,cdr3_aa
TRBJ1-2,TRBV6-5,ASSLQTGQGRYGYT
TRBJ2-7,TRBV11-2,ASTPSGPGRGQY
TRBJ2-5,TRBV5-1,ASSAVGSGGSETQY
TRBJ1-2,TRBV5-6,ASSGGLGGFWDGYT
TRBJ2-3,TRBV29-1,SVGRPSTDTQY
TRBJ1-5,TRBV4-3,ASSQDQGNYQPQH
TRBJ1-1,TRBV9,ASSLTVGAMNTEAF
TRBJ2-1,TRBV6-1,ASSELAGGGNEQF
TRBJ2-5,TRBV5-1,ASRGGQETQY
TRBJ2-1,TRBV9,ASSAGGLGTSAYNEQF
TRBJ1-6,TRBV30,ALGQGFRSPLH
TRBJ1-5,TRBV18,ASSPGQGLDQPQH
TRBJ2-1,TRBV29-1,SVEGSEGDEQF
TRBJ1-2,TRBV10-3,AIGQNGYT
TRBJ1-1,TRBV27,ASSLVRGGDTEAF
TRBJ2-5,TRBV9,ASSVAAGPETQY
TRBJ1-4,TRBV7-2,ASSLGTGMGEKLF
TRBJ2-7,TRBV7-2,ASSSQPGQTQY
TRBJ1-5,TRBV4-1,ASSPEQGRPQPQH